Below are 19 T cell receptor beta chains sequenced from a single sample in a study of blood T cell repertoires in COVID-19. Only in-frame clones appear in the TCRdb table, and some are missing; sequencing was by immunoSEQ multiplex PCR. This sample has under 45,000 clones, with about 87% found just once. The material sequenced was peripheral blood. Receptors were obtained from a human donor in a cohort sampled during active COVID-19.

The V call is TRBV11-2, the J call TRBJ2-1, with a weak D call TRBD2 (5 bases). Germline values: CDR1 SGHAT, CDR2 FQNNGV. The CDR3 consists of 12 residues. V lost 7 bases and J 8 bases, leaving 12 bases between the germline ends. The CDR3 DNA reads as TGTGCCAGCACCCAAAGGAGGTATGAGCAGTTCTTC. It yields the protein CASTQRRYEQFF.

The CDR3 DNA is TGTGCCAGCAGCCAACAGGGCTCCTATAATTCACCCCTCCACTTT. Protein: CASSQQGSYNSPLHF. J is TRBJ1-6 and V is TRBV14, with TRBD1 as a possible D gene (5 bases). CDR3 size: 15 residues. Per the germline V gene, CDR1 is SGHDN and CDR2 is FVKESK. Trimming stripped 2 bases from V and 0 bases from J, with 5 bases between.

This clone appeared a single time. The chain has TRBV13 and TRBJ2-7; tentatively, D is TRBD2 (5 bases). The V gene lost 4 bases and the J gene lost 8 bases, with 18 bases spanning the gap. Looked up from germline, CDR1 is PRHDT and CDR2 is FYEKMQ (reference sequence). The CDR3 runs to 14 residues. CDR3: CASSSFDPGSKQYF. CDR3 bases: TGTGCCAGCAGCTCGTTCGATCCGGGATCTAAGCAGTACTTC.

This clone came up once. The CDR3 reads CASSIQGLAYEQYF. The CDR3 nucleotides are TGCGCCAGCAGCATACAGGGACTAGCCTACGAGCAGTACTTC. V usage is TRBV5-1 and J usage is TRBJ2-7, with 8 positions matching TRBD2. V shed 4 bases and J 2 bases; nucleotides not matched to a gene: 5. The CDR3 runs to 14 residues. Germline values: CDR1 SGHRS, CDR2 YFSETQ.

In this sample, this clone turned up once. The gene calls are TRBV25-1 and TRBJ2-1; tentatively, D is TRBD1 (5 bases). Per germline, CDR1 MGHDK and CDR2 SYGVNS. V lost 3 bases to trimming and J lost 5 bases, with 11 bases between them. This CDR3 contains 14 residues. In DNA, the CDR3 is TGTGCCAGCAGTGAGCTCAGGGTTCACAATGAGCAGTTCTTC. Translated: CASSELRVHNEQFF.

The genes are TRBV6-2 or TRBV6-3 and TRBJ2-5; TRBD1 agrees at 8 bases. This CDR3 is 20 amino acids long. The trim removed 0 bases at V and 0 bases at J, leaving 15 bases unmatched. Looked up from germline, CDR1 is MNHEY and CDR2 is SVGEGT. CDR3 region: CASSYSLEAGGLGYQETQYF. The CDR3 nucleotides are TGTGCCAGCAGTTACTCCCTAGAGGCAGGGGGCTTGGGGTACCAAGAGACCCAGTACTTC.

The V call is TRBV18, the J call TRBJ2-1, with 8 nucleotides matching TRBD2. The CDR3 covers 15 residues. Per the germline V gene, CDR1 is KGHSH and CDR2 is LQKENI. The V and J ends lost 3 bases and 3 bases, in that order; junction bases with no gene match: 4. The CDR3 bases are TGTGCCAGCTCACCCAGCGGGGGCCACTACAATGAGCAGTTCTTC. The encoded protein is CASSPSGGHYNEQFF.

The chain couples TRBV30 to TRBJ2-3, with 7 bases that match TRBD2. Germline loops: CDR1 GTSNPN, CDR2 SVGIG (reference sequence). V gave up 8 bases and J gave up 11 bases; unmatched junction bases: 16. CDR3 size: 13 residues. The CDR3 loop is CAGLRREKGLQYF. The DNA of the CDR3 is TGTGCCGGGTTGCGGCGGGAGAAGGGATTGCAGTATTTT. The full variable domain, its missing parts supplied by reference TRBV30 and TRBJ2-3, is SQTIHQWPATLVQPVGSPLSLECTVEGTSNPNLYWYRQAAGRGLQLLFYSVGIGQISSEVPQNLSASRPQDRQFILSSKKLLLSDSGFYLCAGLRREKGLQYFGPGTRLTVL.

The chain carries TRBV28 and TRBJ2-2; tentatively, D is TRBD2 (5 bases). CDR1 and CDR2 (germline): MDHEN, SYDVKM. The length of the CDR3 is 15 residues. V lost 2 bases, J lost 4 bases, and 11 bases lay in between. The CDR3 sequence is CASSLAGKGTGELFF. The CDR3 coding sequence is TGTGCCAGCAGTTTAGCCGGGAAGGGCACCGGGGAGCTGTTTTTT.

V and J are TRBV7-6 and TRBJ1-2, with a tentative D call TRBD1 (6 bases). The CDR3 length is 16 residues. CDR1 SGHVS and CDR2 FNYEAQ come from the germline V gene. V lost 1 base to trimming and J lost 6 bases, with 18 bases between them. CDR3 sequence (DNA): TGTGCCAGCAGCTTAGATCGAGCAGGGGCTGGTGATGGCTACACCTTC. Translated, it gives CASSLDRAGAGDGYTF.

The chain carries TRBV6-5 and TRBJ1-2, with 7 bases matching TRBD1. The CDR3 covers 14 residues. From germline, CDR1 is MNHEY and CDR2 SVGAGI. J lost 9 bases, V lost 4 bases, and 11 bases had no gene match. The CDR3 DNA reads TGTGCCAGCAGTTTCGCGGGACAGTCTAGTAGCTACACCTTC. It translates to CASSFAGQSSSYTF.

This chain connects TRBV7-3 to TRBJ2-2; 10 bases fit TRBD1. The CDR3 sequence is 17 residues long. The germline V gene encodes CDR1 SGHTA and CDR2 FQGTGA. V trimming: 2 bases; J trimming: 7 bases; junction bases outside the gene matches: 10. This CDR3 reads CASSLGRDRGLGGELFF. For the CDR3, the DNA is TGTGCCAGCAGCTTAGGCCGCGACAGGGGGCTAGGCGGGGAGCTGTTTTTT.

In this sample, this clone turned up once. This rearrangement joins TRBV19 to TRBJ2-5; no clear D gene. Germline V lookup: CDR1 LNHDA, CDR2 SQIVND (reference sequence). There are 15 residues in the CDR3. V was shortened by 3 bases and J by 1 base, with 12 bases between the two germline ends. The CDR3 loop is CASSIGRDFQETQYF. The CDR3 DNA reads TGTGCCAGTAGTATTGGGCGAGATTTCCAAGAGACCCAGTACTTC.

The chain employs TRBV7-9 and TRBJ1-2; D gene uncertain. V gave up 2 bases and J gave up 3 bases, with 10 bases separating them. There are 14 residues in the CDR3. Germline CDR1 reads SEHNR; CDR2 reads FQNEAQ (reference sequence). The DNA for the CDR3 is TGTGCCAGCAGCTTACACGGAAGCGACTATGGCTACACCTTC. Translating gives CASSLHGSDYGYTF.

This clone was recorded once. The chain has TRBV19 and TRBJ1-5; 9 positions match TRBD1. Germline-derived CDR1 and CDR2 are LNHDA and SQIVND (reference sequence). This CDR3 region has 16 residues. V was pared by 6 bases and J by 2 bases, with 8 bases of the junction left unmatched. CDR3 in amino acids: CASSRPRTGGNQPQHF. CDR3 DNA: TGTGCCAGTAGCCGTCCCCGGACAGGGGGCAATCAGCCCCAGCATTTT.

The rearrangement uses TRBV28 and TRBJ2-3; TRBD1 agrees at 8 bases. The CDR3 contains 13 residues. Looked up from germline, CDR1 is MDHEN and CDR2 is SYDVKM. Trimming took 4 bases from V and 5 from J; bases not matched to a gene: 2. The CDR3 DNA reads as TGTGCCAGCAGTTCAGGGGGCGGAGATACGCAGTATTTT. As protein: CASSSGGGDTQYF.

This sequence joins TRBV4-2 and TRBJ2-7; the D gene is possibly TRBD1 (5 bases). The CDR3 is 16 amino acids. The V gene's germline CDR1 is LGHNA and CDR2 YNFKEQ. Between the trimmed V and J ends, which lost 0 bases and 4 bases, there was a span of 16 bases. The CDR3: CASSQDMGPEEYEQYF. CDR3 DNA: TGTGCCAGCAGCCAAGATATGGGGCCGGAAGAATACGAGCAGTACTTC.

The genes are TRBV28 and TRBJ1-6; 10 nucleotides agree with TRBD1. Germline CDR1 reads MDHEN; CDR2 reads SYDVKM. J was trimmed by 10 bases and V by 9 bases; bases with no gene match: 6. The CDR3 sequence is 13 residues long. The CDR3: CASTGTGVSPLHF. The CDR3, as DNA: TGTGCCAGTACCGGGACAGGGGTCTCACCCCTCCACTTT.

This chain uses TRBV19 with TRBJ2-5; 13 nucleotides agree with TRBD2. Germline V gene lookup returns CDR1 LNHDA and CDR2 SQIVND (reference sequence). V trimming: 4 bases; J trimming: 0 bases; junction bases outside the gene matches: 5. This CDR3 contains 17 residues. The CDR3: CASSTGTSGMYQETQYF. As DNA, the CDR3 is TGTGCCAGTAGTACCGGGACTAGCGGGATGTACCAAGAGACCCAGTACTTC.